The present T cell receptor (beta chain) was sequenced within a study of beta chain features in type 1 diabetes. General study results and limits: When Type 1 diabetes patients were examined, their TCRB CDR3s proved moderately but significantly shorter in all four CD4+ subsets. Fewer junction insertions and more nucleotide deletions appeared in type 1 diabetes patients.

This CDR3 has 14 amino acids. One heparinised blood draw, averaging roughly 0.12 L, came from each donor. Expressed TCRB transcripts were sequenced, since all the RNA that had been isolated was reverse transcribed. Repertoires were generated with immunoSEQ multiplex PCR, while TCRdb's copy carries only in-frame clones and drops some. The sample lists tens of thousands of clones, around three fifths occurring once. The table lists this clone with a few counts. Its antigen is unknown. This clonotype originated in a woman between 18 and 29 years old in good health. The chain has TRBV21-1 and TRBJ2-5; the table's D call, TRBD1, was not checked against the DNA. TRBV21-1 is a documented pseudogene. Sequencing was performed on Tregs from blood. For the CDR3, the DNA is TGTGCCAGCGGATACAGGTCCCCAAAAGAGACCCAGTACTTC. Its protein is CASGYRSPKETQYF.